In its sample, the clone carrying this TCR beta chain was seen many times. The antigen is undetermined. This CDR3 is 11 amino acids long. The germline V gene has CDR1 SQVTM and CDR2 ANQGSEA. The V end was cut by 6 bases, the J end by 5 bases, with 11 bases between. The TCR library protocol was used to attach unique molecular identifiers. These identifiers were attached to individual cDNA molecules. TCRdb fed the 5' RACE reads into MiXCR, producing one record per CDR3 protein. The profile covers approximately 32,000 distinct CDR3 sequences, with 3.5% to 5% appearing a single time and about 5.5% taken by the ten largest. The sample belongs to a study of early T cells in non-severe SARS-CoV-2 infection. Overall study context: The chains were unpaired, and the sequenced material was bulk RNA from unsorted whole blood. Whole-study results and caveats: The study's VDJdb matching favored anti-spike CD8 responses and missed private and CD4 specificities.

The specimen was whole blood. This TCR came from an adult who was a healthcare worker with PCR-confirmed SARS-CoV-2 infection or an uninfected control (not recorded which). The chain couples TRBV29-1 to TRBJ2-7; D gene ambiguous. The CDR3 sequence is CSVSLNHEQYF. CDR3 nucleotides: TGCAGCGTCTCACTGAACCACGAGCAGTACTTC.